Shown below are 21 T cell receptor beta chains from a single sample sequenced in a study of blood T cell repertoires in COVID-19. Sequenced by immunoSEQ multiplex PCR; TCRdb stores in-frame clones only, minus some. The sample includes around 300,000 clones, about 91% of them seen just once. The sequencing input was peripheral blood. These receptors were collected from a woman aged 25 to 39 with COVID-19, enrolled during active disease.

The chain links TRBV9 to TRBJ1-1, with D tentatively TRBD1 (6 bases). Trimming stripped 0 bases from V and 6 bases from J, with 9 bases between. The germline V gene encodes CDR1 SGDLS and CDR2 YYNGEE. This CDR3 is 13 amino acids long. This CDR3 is CASSVGEGAEAFF. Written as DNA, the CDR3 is TGTGCCAGCAGCGTAGGGGAGGGGGCTGAAGCTTTCTTT.

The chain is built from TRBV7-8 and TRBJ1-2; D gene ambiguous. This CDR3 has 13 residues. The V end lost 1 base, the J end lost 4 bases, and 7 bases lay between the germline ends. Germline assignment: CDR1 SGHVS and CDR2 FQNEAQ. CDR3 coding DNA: TGTGCCAGCAGCTTAGGCGCCATCTATGGCTACACCTTC. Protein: CASSLGAIYGYTF.

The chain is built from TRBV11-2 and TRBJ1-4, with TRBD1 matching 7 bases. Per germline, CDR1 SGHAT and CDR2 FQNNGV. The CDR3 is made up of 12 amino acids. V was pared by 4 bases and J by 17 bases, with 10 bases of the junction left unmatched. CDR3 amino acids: CASSSFDRARFF. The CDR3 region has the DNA TGTGCCAGCAGCTCCTTCGACAGGGCTCGTTTTTTT.

For the CDR3, the DNA is TGTGCCAGCAGGAGCTACGCCGGGGAGCTGTTTTTT. Translated: CASRSYAGELFF. The chain employs TRBV12-3 or TRBV12-4 and TRBJ2-2; unclear D gene. This CDR3 region has 12 residues. Trimming left V 6 bases short and J 6 bases short, with 8 bases between.

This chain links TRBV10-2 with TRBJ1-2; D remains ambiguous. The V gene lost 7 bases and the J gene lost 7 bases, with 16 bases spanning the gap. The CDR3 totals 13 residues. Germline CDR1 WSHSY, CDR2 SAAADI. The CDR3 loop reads CASMSTGLSGYTF. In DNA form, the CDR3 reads TGCGCCAGCATGAGCACTGGGCTATCTGGCTACACCTTC.

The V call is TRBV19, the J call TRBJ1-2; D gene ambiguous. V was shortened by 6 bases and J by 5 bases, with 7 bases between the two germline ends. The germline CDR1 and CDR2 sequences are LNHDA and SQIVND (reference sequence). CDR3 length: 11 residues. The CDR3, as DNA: TGTGCCAGTAGCCTAGCGTATGGCTACACCTTC. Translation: CASSLAYGYTF.

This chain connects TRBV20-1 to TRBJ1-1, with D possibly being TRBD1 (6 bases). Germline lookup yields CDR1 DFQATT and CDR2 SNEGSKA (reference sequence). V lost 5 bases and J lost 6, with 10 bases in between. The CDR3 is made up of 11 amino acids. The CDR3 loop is CSAARTAEAFF. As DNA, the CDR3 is TGCAGTGCTGCCCGGACAGCTGAAGCTTTCTTT.

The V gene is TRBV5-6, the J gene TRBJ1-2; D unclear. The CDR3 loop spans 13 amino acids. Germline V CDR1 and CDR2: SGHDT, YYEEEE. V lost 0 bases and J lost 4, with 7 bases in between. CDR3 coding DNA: TGTGCCAGCAGCTTGGCGGGAACCTATGGCTACACCTTC. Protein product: CASSLAGTYGYTF.

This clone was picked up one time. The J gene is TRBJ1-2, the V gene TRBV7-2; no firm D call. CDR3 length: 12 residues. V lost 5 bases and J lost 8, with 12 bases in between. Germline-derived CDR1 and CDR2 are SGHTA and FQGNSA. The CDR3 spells CASSPSGRGYTF. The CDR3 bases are TGTGCCAGCAGCCCATCGGGGAGAGGCTACACCTTC.

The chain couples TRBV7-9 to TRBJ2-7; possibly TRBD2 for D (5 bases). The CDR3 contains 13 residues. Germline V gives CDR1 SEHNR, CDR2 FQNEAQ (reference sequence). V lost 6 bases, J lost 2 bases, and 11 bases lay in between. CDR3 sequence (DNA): TGTGCCAGCAGGAAGGACTTTCCCTACGAGCAGTACGTC. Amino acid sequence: CASRKDFPYEQYV.

CDR3 region: CASGTGNTEAFF. The CDR3 DNA follows: TGTGCTAGTGGGACAGGGAACACTGAAGCTTTCTTT. The V gene is TRBV12-5, the J gene TRBJ1-1; maybe TRBD1 (6 bases). V was pared by 6 bases and J by 1 base, with 6 bases between. The germline V gene encodes CDR1 LGHNT and CDR2 FRNRAP. The CDR3 contains 12 residues.

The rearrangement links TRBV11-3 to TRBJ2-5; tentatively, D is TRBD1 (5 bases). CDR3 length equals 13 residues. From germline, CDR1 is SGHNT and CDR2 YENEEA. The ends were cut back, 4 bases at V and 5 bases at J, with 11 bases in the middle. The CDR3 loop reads CASSSGQGETQYF. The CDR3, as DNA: TGTGCCAGCAGCTCCGGACAAGGCGAGACCCAGTACTTC.

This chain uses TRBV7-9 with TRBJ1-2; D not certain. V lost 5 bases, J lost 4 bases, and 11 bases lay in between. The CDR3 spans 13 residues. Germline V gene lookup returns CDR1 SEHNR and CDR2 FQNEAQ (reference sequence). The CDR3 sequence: CASSNTGGYGYTF. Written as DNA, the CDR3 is TGTGCCAGCAGCAACACCGGCGGCTATGGCTACACCTTC.

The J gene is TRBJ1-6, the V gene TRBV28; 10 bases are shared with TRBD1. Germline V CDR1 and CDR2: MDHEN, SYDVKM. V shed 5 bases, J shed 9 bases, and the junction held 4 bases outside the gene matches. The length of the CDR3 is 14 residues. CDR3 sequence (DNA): TGTGCCAGCAGTCGGGACAGGGGAGGTTCACCCCTCCACTTT. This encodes CASSRDRGGSPLHF.

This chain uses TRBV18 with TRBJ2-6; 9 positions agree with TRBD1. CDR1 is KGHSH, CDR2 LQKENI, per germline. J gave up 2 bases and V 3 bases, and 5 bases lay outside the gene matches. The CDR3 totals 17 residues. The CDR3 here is CASSPTGGATGANVLTF. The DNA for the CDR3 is TGTGCCAGCTCACCTACAGGGGGCGCAACTGGGGCCAACGTCCTGACTTTC.

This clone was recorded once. Here the CDR3 DNA reads TGCGCCAGCAGCTTAACTAGCGGGGGGGCATCTGAGCAGTTCTTC. It encodes CASSLTSGGASEQFF. This sequence joins TRBV5-1 and TRBJ2-1; 13 nucleotides match TRBD2. V shed 2 bases and J 9 bases; nucleotides not matched to a gene: 5. The germline CDR1 and CDR2 sequences are SGHRS and YFSETQ. The CDR3 consists of 15 residues.

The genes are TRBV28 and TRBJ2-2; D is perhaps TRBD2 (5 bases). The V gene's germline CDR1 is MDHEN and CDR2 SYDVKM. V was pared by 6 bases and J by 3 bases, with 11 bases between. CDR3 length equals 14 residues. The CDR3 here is CASRELGYTGELFF. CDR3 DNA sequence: TGTGCCAGCAGAGAACTAGGATACACCGGGGAGCTGTTTTTT.

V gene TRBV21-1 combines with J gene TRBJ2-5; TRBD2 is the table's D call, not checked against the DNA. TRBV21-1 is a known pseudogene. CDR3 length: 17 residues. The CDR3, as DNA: TGTGCCAGCAGCAAACCCTTGGGGGGGCGGCTACAAGAGACCCAGTACTTC. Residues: CASSKPLGGRLQETQYF.

The CDR3 reads CASRRAPTRRGTDTQYF. CDR3 nucleotides: TGTGCCAGCAGGAGAGCCCCGACTCGACGGGGCACAGATACGCAGTATTTT. The genes are TRBV2 and TRBJ2-3; D remains unclear. The germline CDR1 and CDR2 sequences are SNHLY and FYNNEI. This CDR3 has 17 amino acids. V lost 6 bases to trimming and J lost 1 base, with 20 bases between them.

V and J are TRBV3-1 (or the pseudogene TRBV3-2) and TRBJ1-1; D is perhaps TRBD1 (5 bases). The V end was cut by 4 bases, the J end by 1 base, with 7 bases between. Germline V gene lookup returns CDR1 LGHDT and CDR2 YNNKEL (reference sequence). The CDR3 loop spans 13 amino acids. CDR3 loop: CASSRRGNTEAFF. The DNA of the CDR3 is TGTGCCAGCAGCCGGAGGGGGAACACTGAAGCTTTCTTT.

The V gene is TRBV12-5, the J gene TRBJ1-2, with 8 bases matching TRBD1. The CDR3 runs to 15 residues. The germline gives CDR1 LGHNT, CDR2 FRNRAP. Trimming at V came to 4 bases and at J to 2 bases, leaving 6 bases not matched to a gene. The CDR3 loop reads CASGWGTGLNYGYTF. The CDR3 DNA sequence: TGTGCTAGTGGTTGGGGGACAGGATTAAACTATGGCTACACCTTC.